Following are 18 T cell receptor beta chains from one sample sequenced in a study of radiation and T cells in renal cell carcinoma. Time point here: blood 2 weeks post-SBRT. Stated treatment: 15 Gy SBRT to primary tumor, nephrectomy 4 weeks later. The table came from immunoSEQ multiplex PCR; TCRdb's copy has only in-frame clones and leaves some out. Here the sample spans 70,000 to 90,000 clones, just over 85% being singletons. The sample was blood, taken from a patient whose treatment included radiotherapy and nephrectomy. These receptors were obtained from a woman aged 45 to 65 with renal cell carcinoma.

The V call is TRBV7-2, the J call TRBJ2-1, with 9 bases that match TRBD2. The CDR3 runs 15 residues. CDR1 and CDR2 (germline): SGHTA, FQGNSA. V shed 2 bases and J 6 bases; nucleotides not matched to a gene: 5. The CDR3 region is CASSLFLREGNEQFF. The CDR3, as DNA: TGTGCCAGCAGCTTATTCTTGCGGGAGGGCAATGAGCAGTTCTTC.

In DNA form, the CDR3 reads TGTGCCAGCAGCTCGGGACTAGCGGACTACAATGAGCAGTTCTTC. Translated, it gives CASSSGLADYNEQFF. This chain links TRBV7-2 with TRBJ2-1; 11 nucleotides line up with TRBD2. This CDR3 has 15 amino acids. Germline V gives CDR1 SGHTA, CDR2 FQGNSA. After removal of 4 bases from V and 3 bases from J, the junction contained 2 bases not matched to a gene.

This rearrangement joins TRBV7-2 to TRBJ2-7, with 12 nucleotides matching TRBD2. V shed 5 bases, J shed 6 bases, and the junction held 8 bases outside the gene matches. This CDR3 contains 15 residues. CDR1 and CDR2 (germline): SGHTA, FQGNSA. As DNA, the CDR3 is TGTGCCAGCAGCCCTACTAGCGGGAGGTGGGGCGAGCAGTACTTC. It is translated as CASSPTSGRWGEQYF.

The chain carries TRBV7-9 and TRBJ2-1, with 8 bases that match TRBD2. This CDR3 region has 13 residues. Germline lookup yields CDR1 SEHNR and CDR2 FQNEAQ (reference sequence). Losses at the gene ends were 5 bases for V and 12 bases for J; bases not matched to a gene: 9. The CDR3 loop is CASSPRTSLWQFF. CDR3 bases: TGTGCCAGCAGCCCCCGGACTAGCCTTTGGCAGTTCTTC.

J is TRBJ2-5 and V is TRBV7-2, with D perhaps given as TRBD1 or TRBD2 (5 bases each). Germline assignment: CDR1 SGHTA and CDR2 FQGNSA. This CDR3 is 13 amino acids long. Trimming left V 3 bases short and J 4 bases short, with 9 bases between. This CDR3 is CASSLGPRETQYF. The CDR3 coding sequence is TGTGCCAGCAGCTTGGGACCACGAGAGACCCAGTACTTC.

V usage is TRBV19 and J usage is TRBJ2-6, with no clear D. Germline V lookup: CDR1 LNHDA, CDR2 SQIVND (reference sequence). The CDR3 contains 17 residues. V lost 7 bases, J lost 0 bases, and 16 bases lay in between. Here the CDR3 reads CASTVRILHSGANVLTF. In nucleotides, the CDR3 is TGTGCCAGTACCGTACGGATTCTACACTCTGGGGCCAACGTCCTGACTTTC.

The genes are TRBV2 and TRBJ1-4, with D tentatively TRBD1 (6 bases). This CDR3 region has 12 residues. Germline V lookup: CDR1 SNHLY, CDR2 FYNNEI. V was clipped by 6 bases and J by 6 bases, with 8 bases between them. The CDR3, as DNA: TGTGCCAGCAGGTACAGGGATGAAAAACTGTTTTTT. Encoded protein: CASRYRDEKLFF.

V and J are TRBV19 and TRBJ1-1; TRBD1 agrees at 10 bases. Trimming took 5 bases from V and 5 from J; bases not matched to a gene: 5. Germline CDR1 reads LNHDA; CDR2 reads SQIVND (reference sequence). This CDR3 has 14 amino acids. The CDR3 DNA follows: TGTGCCAGTAGTTCTCGACAGGGGGCTACTGAAGCTTTCTTT. It encodes CASSSRQGATEAFF.

The chain is built from TRBV28 and TRBJ2-7; no firm D call. V lost 7 bases and J 0 bases, leaving 10 bases between the germline ends. The CDR3 consists of 13 residues. Germline assignment: CDR1 MDHEN and CDR2 SYDVKM. The CDR3 coding sequence is TGTGCCAGCATTGGAGTCTTCTCCTACGAGCAGTACTTC. Protein: CASIGVFSYEQYF.

The rearrangement joins TRBV7-9 to TRBJ1-3, with 8 bases fitting TRBD1. Unmatched junction bases numbered 6, after V lost 4 bases and J lost 4 bases. Germline CDR1 SEHNR, CDR2 FQNEAQ (reference sequence). The CDR3 consists of 15 residues. CDR3 nucleotide sequence: TGTGCCAGCAGCTCTTCAGGGGGCGCCGGAAACACCATATATTTT. As protein: CASSSSGGAGNTIYF.

Here the CDR3 reads CASSNPGTGPDTQYF. The CDR3 DNA reads TGTGCCAGCAGTAACCCCGGGACAGGGCCAGATACGCAGTATTTT. V usage is TRBV6-5 and J usage is TRBJ2-3, with 9 bases identical to TRBD1. The V gene's germline CDR1 is MNHEY and CDR2 SVGAGI. V shed 5 bases and J 4 bases; nucleotides not matched to a gene: 7. The CDR3 consists of 15 residues.

The gene calls are TRBV7-2 and TRBJ2-5; TRBD2 aligns across 7 bases. This CDR3 is built from 15 residues. The junction had 7 bases not matched to a gene; V was cut back by 1 base and J by 5 bases. Germline assignment: CDR1 SGHTA and CDR2 FQGNSA. The CDR3 bases are TGTGCCAGCAGCTTAGATTTAGCGGGTTCTGAGACCCAGTACTTC. It codes for CASSLDLAGSETQYF.

The rearrangement uses TRBV5-5 and TRBJ1-5; maybe TRBD1 (6 bases). V lost 2 bases and J 0 bases, leaving 12 bases between the germline ends. CDR1 is SGHKS and CDR2 is YYEKEE in the germline V gene (reference sequence). The CDR3 has 16 amino acids. This CDR3 is CASSFWGQNSNQPQHF. The CDR3 nucleotides are TGTGCCAGCAGCTTTTGGGGACAAAATAGCAATCAGCCCCAGCATTTT.

This chain links TRBV4-3 with TRBJ1-4; TRBD1 matches at 10 bases. The CDR3 runs 16 residues. In germline, CDR1 is LGHNA, CDR2 YSLEER. Trimming at V came to 5 bases and at J to 8 bases, leaving 11 bases not matched to a gene. The CDR3 nucleotides are TGCGCCAGCAGCGGGATACGACAGGGGGCTTCGGAAAAACTGTTTTTT. Its protein is CASSGIRQGASEKLFF.

This clone turned up a few times. This sequence joins TRBV28 and TRBJ1-1; the D gene is possibly TRBD1 (5 bases). Trimming shortened V by 4 bases and J by 1 base, and 16 bases separated the two germline ends. The CDR3 is 16 residues long. CDR1 is MDHEN and CDR2 is SYDVKM in the germline V gene. The CDR3 DNA sequence: TGTGCCAGCAGTTCTATTCCAGGGTTTGGGAACACTGAAGCTTTCTTT. Its protein is CASSSIPGFGNTEAFF.

The rearrangement joins TRBV7-2 to TRBJ2-7, with a possible D match to TRBD1 (7 bases). The CDR3 is made up of 13 amino acids. Trimming cost V 5 bases and J 2 bases, with 10 bases left between them. CDR1 and CDR2 from the germline V gene are SGHTA and FQGNSA. The CDR3: CASSTRGAYEQYF. The CDR3 region has the DNA TGTGCCAGCAGCACCAGGGGGGCCTACGAGCAGTACTTC.

The chain recombines TRBV27 with TRBJ1-6, with D hard to call. With 2 bases removed from V and 8 bases from J, the gap between germline ends came to 10 bases. Germline CDR1 MNHEY, CDR2 SMNVEV (reference sequence). The CDR3 consists of 14 residues. CDR3 residues: CASSLTRSYSPLHF. DNA of the CDR3: TGTGCCAGCAGTTTAACGCGGTCGTATTCACCCCTCCACTTT.

This chain uses TRBV6-1 with TRBJ1-1, with D possibly matching TRBD1 (5 bases). Trimming cost V 10 bases and J 11 bases, with 23 bases left between them. The germline CDR1 and CDR2 sequences are MNHNS and SASEGT. The CDR3 runs to 13 residues. This chain's CDR3 is CAIPDLLFGGAFF. The CDR3 DNA follows: TGTGCCATCCCGGACCTTTTGTTCGGGGGGGCTTTCTTT.